This TCR beta chain emerged from a study of Graves' ophthalmopathy and Graves' hyperthyroidism. Study-wide results and caveats: Blood also harbored most expanded thyroid clonotypes above 0.001 frequency. Ophthalmopathy and stable hyperthyroidism were discriminated by a 13-signature model, with about 90% sensitivity and under 84% specificity. In predicting ophthalmopathy progression, the model reached approximately 71% sensitivity and 72% to 85% specificity.

Only one count was recorded for this clonotype. Its antigen is currently unknown. Between the trimmed V and J ends, which lost 6 bases and 3 bases, there was a span of 18 bases. The CDR3 runs to 15 residues. Germline loops: CDR1 SGDLS, CDR2 YYNGEE. The TCR beta CDR3 regions underwent amplification from RNA transcripts. HTBI-primed RT-PCR formed the first round, and a multiplex PCR formed the second. TCRdb recomputed calls from the multiplex PCR reads with MiXCR, one row per CDR3 protein. The sample has over a million distinct CDR3 sequences, about two fifths seen once. The source of this sequence is an adult man with Graves' hyperthyroidism. The sample was peripheral blood or thyroid tissue (not recorded which). The genes are TRBV9 and TRBJ1-1; weak D call: TRBD1 (5 bases). Here the CDR3 DNA reads TGTGCCAGCACTCGAAAATGGGGGGTGGACACTGAAGCTTTCTTT. It encodes CASTRKWGVDTEAFF. Filled out from reference TRBV9 and TRBJ1-1, the complete variable domain reads DSGVTQTPKHLITATGQRVTLRCSPRSGDLSVYWYQQSLDQGLQFLIQYYNGEERAKGNILERFSAQQFPDLHSELNLSSLELGDSALYFCASTRKWGVDTEAFFGQGTRLTVV.